These T cell receptor beta chains were read from a single sample in a study of T cells after yellow fever vaccination. TCRdb itself ran the 5' RACE reads through MiXCR, one entry per CDR3 protein. The sample lists some 350,000 distinct CDR3 sequences; approximately 10% were seen once. The specimen was PBMCs, collected on the day of the first yellow fever vaccination. These receptors were taken from a man between 18 and 35 years old who received the YFV17D yellow fever vaccine. CDR3s include the opening cysteine and the closing phenylalanine or tryptophan. A D gene is named only where the DNA matches it firmly. Rows may omit the clone size; those that give it use once, few, many or a size class.

J: TRBJ2-5; size: many; D: TRBD2; V: TRBV5-1; DNA: TGTGCCAGCAGTTTAGGGACTAGCGGGGGTGAGACCCAGTACTTC; CDR3: CASSLGTSGGETQYF
J: TRBJ1-2; size: .; D: .; V: TRBV19; DNA: TGTGCCAGTAGTATACAGGGCCTAGGTGGCTACACCTTC; CDR3: CASSIQGLGGYTF
J: TRBJ2-1; size: .; D: .; V: TRBV5-1; DNA: TGCGCCAGCAGTTTCCGGGACGGGCCCTACAATGAGCAGTTCTTC; CDR3: CASSFRDGPYNEQFF
J: TRBJ1-5; size: few; D: .; V: TRBV18; DNA: TGTGCCAGCTCACCAGGGCTAGTTCTCGGTCAGCCCCAGCATTTT; CDR3: CASSPGLVLGQPQHF
J: TRBJ2-7; size: few; D: .; V: TRBV20-1; DNA: TGCAGTGCTAGGGCCCGGACGGATACCTACGAGCAGTACTTC; CDR3: CSARARTDTYEQYF
J: TRBJ1-1; size: many; D: .; V: TRBV20-1; DNA: TGCAGTGCTATCCGGGACGAGAACACTGAAGCTTTCTTT; CDR3: CSAIRDENTEAFF
J: TRBJ2-7; size: .; D: .; V: TRBV6-5; DNA: TGTGCCAGCAGTTACGCCCAGCGACGGTTGCAGCAGTACTTC; CDR3: CASSYAQRRLQQYF
J: TRBJ1-5; size: .; D: .; V: TRBV29-1; DNA: TGCAGCGTTGCCGGGTCAGGGGTCGGTCAGCCCCAGCATTTT; CDR3: CSVAGSGVGQPQHF
J: TRBJ1-6; size: few; D: .; V: TRBV25-1; DNA: TGTGCCAGCAGTGAATATCGGGGCCCGGGAGATTCACCCCTCCACTTT; CDR3: CASSEYRGPGDSPLHF
J: TRBJ2-2; size: few; D: .; V: TRBV19; DNA: TGTGCCAGTACGCCACGGATGAACACCGGGGAGCTGTTTTTT; CDR3: CASTPRMNTGELFF
J: TRBJ2-7; size: few; D: TRBD1; V: TRBV7-9; DNA: TGTGCCAGCAGCTTAGATAGGGCAGGGGGCGAGCAGTACTTC; CDR3: CASSLDRAGGEQYF
J: TRBJ2-3; size: few; D: TRBD1; V: TRBV4-1; DNA: TGCGCCAGCAGCCTAGGGGGCTACGGCACAGATACGCAGTATTTT; CDR3: CASSLGGYGTDTQYF
J: TRBJ2-1; size: .; D: .; V: TRBV5-6; DNA: TGTGCCAGCAGCTTGGGGCGGGGCAACTACAATGAGCAGTTCTTC; CDR3: CASSLGRGNYNEQFF
J: TRBJ2-2; size: many; D: .; V: TRBV10-3; DNA: TGTGCCGCCGCCGGGGGCACGAACACCGGGGAGCTGTTTTTT; CDR3: CAAAGGTNTGELFF
J: TRBJ2-1; size: few; D: .; V: TRBV12-5; DNA: TGTGCTACCTCTGAGGTGGGCCTATCCATCTACAATGAGCAGTTCTTC; CDR3: CATSEVGLSIYNEQFF
J: TRBJ2-5; size: few; D: TRBD2; V: TRBV5-4; DNA: TGTGCCAGCAGGGCGACTAGCGGGGGGGTTGAGACCCAGTACTTC; CDR3: CASRATSGGVETQYF
J: TRBJ2-7; size: .; D: .; V: TRBV11-2; DNA: TGTGCCAGCAGCCCCGACCTCCAGGGACGCGAGCAGTACTTC; CDR3: CASSPDLQGREQYF
J: TRBJ1-5; size: .; D: .; V: TRBV24-1; DNA: TGTGCCACGAGTGAACCAGCCCGCAGATTTCAACAGGGTTATAGCAATCAGCCCCAGCATTTT; CDR3: CATSEPARRFQQGYSNQPQHF
J: TRBJ2-3; size: many; D: .; V: TRBV7-4; DNA: TGTGCCAGCAGCTTAGTATTTGTGCCTCCGGGATATTTT; CDR3: CASSLVFVPPGYF
J: TRBJ2-3; size: .; D: TRBD2; V: TRBV30; DNA: TGTGCCTGGACCCGACTAGCGGTCGGAGATACGCAGTATTTT; CDR3: CAWTRLAVGDTQYF
J: TRBJ1-1; size: .; D: .; V: TRBV20-1; DNA: TGCAGTGCGAGTTTCGGAGCTCCCACTGAAGCTTTCTTT; CDR3: CSASFGAPTEAFF
J: TRBJ1-2; size: few; D: TRBD1; V: TRBV9; DNA: TGTGCCAGCAGCGTAGTACAGGGGAGCGATGGCTACACCTTC; CDR3: CASSVVQGSDGYTF
J: TRBJ1-5; size: many; D: .; V: TRBV7-2; DNA: TGTGCCAGCAGCTTAGCCACAAATCAGCCCCAGCATTTT; CDR3: CASSLATNQPQHF
J: TRBJ2-1; size: many; D: .; V: TRBV7-2; DNA: TGTGCCAGCAGCTTCTCCCCACGCGGTCATGAGCAGTTCTTC; CDR3: CASSFSPRGHEQFF
J: TRBJ2-3; size: .; D: .; V: TRBV4-1; DNA: TGCGCCAGCAGCCAAGTGTTAGCCGATACGCAGTATTTT; CDR3: CASSQVLADTQYF
J: TRBJ1-1; size: .; D: TRBD1; V: TRBV6-2/TRBV6-3; DNA: TGTGCCAGCAGCAACTTTGGACAGGGGATTGAAGCTTTCTTT; CDR3: CASSNFGQGIEAFF
J: TRBJ2-1; size: many; D: TRBD1; V: TRBV4-1; DNA: TGCGCCAGTTCGGACAGGGCCTCCTACAATGAGCAGTTCTTC; CDR3: CASSDRASYNEQFF
J: TRBJ1-6; size: many; D: .; V: TRBV12-3/TRBV12-4; DNA: TGTGCCAGCAGTTTATCCAGCTATAATTCACCCCTCCACTTT; CDR3: CASSLSSYNSPLHF
J: TRBJ1-5; size: few; D: .; V: TRBV5-4; DNA: TGTGCCAGCAGCTTGTCCGGGGGCCTCAATCAGCCCCAGCATTTT; CDR3: CASSLSGGLNQPQHF
J: TRBJ2-1; size: few; D: TRBD2; V: TRBV6-1; DNA: TGTGCCAGCAGTGCACCGGGGACTAGCGGGGGTGAGCAGTTCTTC; CDR3: CASSAPGTSGGEQFF
J: TRBJ1-1; size: few; D: TRBD1; V: TRBV9; DNA: TGTGCCAGCAGCGTGGAGGGACAGGGAAAAACTGAAGCTTTCTTT; CDR3: CASSVEGQGKTEAFF